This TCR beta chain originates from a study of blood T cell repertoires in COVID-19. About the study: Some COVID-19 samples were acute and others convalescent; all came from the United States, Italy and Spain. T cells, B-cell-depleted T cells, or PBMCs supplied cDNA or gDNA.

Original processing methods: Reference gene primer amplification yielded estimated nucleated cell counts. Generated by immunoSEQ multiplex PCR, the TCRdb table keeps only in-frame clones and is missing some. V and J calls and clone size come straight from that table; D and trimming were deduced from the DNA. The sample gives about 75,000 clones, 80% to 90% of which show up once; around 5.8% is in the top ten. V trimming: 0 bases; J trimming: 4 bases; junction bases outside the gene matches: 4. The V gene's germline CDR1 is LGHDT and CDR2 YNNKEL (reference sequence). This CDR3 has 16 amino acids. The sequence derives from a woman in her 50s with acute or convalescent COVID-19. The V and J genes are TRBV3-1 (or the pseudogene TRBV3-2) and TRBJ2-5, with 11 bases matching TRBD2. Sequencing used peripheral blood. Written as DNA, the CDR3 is TGTGCCAGCAGCCAAGACGAACTAGCGGGAGTAGAGACCCAGTACTTC. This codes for CASSQDELAGVETQYF.